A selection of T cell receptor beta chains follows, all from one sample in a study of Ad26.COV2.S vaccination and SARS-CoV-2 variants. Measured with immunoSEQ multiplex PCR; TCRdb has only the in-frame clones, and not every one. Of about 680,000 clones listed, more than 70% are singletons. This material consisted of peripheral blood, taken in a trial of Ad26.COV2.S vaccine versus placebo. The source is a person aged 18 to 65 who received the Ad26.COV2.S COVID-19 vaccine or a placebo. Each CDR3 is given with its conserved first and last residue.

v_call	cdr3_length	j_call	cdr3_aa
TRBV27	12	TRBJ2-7	CASSWDGLEQYF
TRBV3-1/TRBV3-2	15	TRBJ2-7	CASSPGGTGSYEQYF
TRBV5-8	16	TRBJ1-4	CASSAAGGDHNEKLFF
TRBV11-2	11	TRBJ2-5	CASSRQETQYF
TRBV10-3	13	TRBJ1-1	CAISESVVTEAFF
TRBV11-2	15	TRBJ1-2	CASSEGQGIFYGYTF
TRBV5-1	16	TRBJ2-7	CASSLARLAGAYEQYF
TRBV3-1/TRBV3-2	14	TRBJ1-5	CASSPGGFNQPQHF
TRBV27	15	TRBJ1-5	CASSLSMGGNQPQHF
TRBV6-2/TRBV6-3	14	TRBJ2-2	CASSYRGLDGELFF
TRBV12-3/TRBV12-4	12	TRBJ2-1	CASRITGTTQFF
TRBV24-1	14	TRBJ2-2	CATSGTGFPGELFF
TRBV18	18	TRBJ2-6	CASSLSGTGRSGANVLTF
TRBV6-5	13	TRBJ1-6	CASKGTGNSPLHF
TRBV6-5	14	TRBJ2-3	CASRRQGSPDTQYF
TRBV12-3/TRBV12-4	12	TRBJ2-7	CASSLRTYEQYF
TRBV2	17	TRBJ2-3	CASRPTSGRAKTDTQYF
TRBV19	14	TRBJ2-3	CASSIVLGGYTQYF
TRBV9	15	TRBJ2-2	CASSVLQGRTGELFF
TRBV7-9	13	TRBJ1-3	CASSLVGGNTIYF
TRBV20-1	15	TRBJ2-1	CSASEGTSGRVEQFF
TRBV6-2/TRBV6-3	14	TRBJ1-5	CASSQDRVYQPQHF